This section outlines one TCR beta chain sequence together with its context. This specimen belongs to a study of blood T cell repertoires in COVID-19. About the research overall: Acute and convalescent COVID-19 samples came from the United States, Italy and Spain.

V was shortened by 3 bases and J by 2 bases, with 9 bases between the two germline ends. From germline, CDR1 is LNHDA and CDR2 SQIVND (reference sequence). This CDR3 comprises 14 residues. Authors' data handling: Reference gene primer amplification gave nucleated cell count estimates. TCRdb's table, derived via immunoSEQ multiplex PCR, lists solely in-frame clones and lacks some. That table furnishes V, J and clone size, whereas the DNA furnished D and trimming. The top ten hold 5% to 7% of the sample, which has some 140,000 clones, 80% to 85% seen once. The gene calls are TRBV19 and TRBJ2-3; possibly TRBD2 for D (6 bases). Sequencing was performed on PBMCs or T cells enriched from blood (not recorded which). The origin of this receptor is a middle-aged man with acute COVID-19. The chain's CDR3 is CASSIGSVTDTQYF. The DNA for the CDR3 is TGTGCCAGTAGTATCGGGAGTGTCACAGATACGCAGTATTTT.